A selection of T cell receptor beta chains follows, all from one sample in a study of CD8+CD57+ T cells in acquired aplastic anemia. Using its own MiXCR run on the reads, TCRdb lists one record per CDR3 protein. The sample holds 350,000 to 450,000 distinct CDR3 sequences, about 70% seen once. Sequences were obtained from sorted CD4+, CD8+, or CD8+CD57+ T cells (not recorded which) from PBMCs. The receptor source for this set is a human donor in good health, serving as a control. The CDR3 runs from the conserved cysteine through the conserved F or W. A D gene is named only where the DNA matches it firmly. Size is stated for part of the rows, as once, few or many counts, or as a class when the clone is expanded.

v_gene	abundance	j_gene	d_gene	CDR3nt	CDR3aa
TRBV15	NA	TRBJ1-5	TRBD1	TGTGCCACCAGCCTTATACAGGGGATGAATCAGCCCCAGCATTTT	CATSLIQGMNQPQHF
TRBV7-3	NA	TRBJ2-7	TRBD1	TGTGCCAGCAGCTTAAAGGGGGACAGAAGGCGGTACTTC	CASSLKGDRRRYF
TRBV19	many	TRBJ2-7	NA	TGTGCCAGTAGGAACACCGGGACAACCTACGAGCAGTACTTC	CASRNTGTTYEQYF
TRBV9	NA	TRBJ1-2	NA	TGTGCCAGCAGCCAACACTACAGGGACGAGCAGTACTATGGCTACACCTTC	CASSQHYRDEQYYGYTF
TRBV7-2	NA	TRBJ1-3	TRBD1	TGTGCCAGCAGCCGGGACAGTCTGAACACTGAAGCTTTC	CASSRDSLNTEAF
TRBV7-2	NA	TRBJ2-1	NA	TGTGCCAGCAGCTTAGATTCGGACTTCAGTTACACGTTCTTC	CASSLDSDFSYTFF
TRBV7-2	NA	TRBJ1-2	NA	TGTGCCAGCAGTTGCGCAGGGTACTATGGCGACACCTTC	CASSCAGYYGDTF
TRBV7-2	NA	TRBJ1-5	TRBD1	TGTGCCAGCAGCTTAACAGGGGGCTACGAGCAGTACTTTTTT	CASSLTGGYEQYFF
TRBV29-1	NA	TRBJ2-7	NA	TGCAGCGTAGGCGGGCCCTACGAGCAGTACTTC	CSVGGPYEQYF
TRBV10-1	once	TRBJ1-2	NA	TGCGCCAGGTGGGAGAGAAGGCCTAACTATGGCTACACCTTC	CARWERRPNYGYTF
TRBV29-1	NA	TRBJ1-1	NA	TGCAGCGTTCGACAGGATCGGATCACTGAAGCTTTCTTT	CSVRQDRITEAFF
TRBV7-2	NA	TRBJ1-2	NA	TGTGCCAGCAGCTTAACGTCCGTCCAGCCACAGCATTGTTACACCTTC	CASSLTSVQPQHCYTF
TRBV10-1	few	TRBJ1-2	NA	TGCGCCAGCCTTCCTAGGGAAGGTGAAGGCTACACCTTC	CASLPREGEGYTF
TRBV7-9	NA	TRBJ1-5	NA	NA	CASRANTQDFGPGF
TRBV20-1	once	TRBJ2-5	TRBD1	TGCAGTGCTGAGACAGGGGTGGAGACCCAGTACTTC	CSAETGVETQYF
TRBV19	few	TRBJ2-6	NA	TGTGCCAGTAGTATTTACGGATCTGGGGCCAACGTCCTGACTTTC	CASSIYGSGANVLTF
TRBV6-1	few	TRBJ1-6	NA	TGTGCCAGCAGTGACGGGACAAATTCACCCCTCCACTTT	CASSDGTNSPLHF
TRBV5-4	many	TRBJ2-3	NA	TGTGCCAGCAGCCCTCGGGGGCCCTCACCAGATACGCAGTATTTT	CASSPRGPSPDTQYF
TRBV9	NA	TRBJ1-2	NA	TGTGCCAGCAGCCTGTATCTGACAGGCGCTCATCGCTACACCTTC	CASSLYLTGAHRYTF
TRBV7-2	many	TRBJ2-3	NA	TGTGCCAGCAGCTTAGCGCTAATTGCCATTAAGGGGGGAAGGACGCAGTATTTT	CASSLALIAIKGGRTQYF
TRBV7-2	many	TRBJ1-1	NA	TGTGCCAGCAGCTTAGGTAACCCTCAGTTGAACACTGAAGCTTTCTTT	CASSLGNPQLNTEAFF
TRBV7-2	NA	TRBJ1-1	NA	TGTGCCAGCAGACCCGAACGGGTAGACACTGAAGCTTTCTTT	CASRPERVDTEAFF
TRBV7-3	NA	TRBJ1-5	TRBD1	TGTGCCAGCAGCCCGGACAGGACTTATAAGCCCCAGCATTTT	CASSPDRTYKPQHF
TRBV7-2	NA	TRBJ2-5	NA	TGTGCCAGCAGTCGGGCGAGCTCCTACGAGCAGTACTTCTTC	CASSRASSYEQYFF
TRBV10-1	NA	TRBJ2-7	TRBD2	TGCGCCAGTCCGACCGGGCAGCGGGGGAACTACGAGCAGTACTTC	CASPTGQRGNYEQYF
TRBV20-1	once	TRBJ2-7	NA	TGCAGTGCTAGTAACCTGACCTACGAGCAGTACTTC	CSASNLTYEQYF
TRBV7-9	many	TRBJ2-5	NA	TGTGCCAGCAGCTTATTCCAAGAGACCCAGTACTTC	CASSLFQETQYF
TRBV12-3/TRBV12-4	many	TRBJ1-1	NA	TGTGCCAGCAGTTTGCGTGCGAACACTGAAGCTTTCTTT	CASSLRANTEAFF
TRBV12-3/TRBV12-4	NA	TRBJ1-2	NA	NA	CASSSGRDLLHFGYTF
TRBV6-6	many	TRBJ2-3	NA	TGTGCCAGCAGTTACCGGTTGGCAGATACGCAGTATTTT	CASSYRLADTQYF
TRBV7-9	NA	TRBJ2-7	TRBD1	TGTGCTAGCAGCCTACCCGCGGGACAGGAGGCTAACTTT	CASSLPAGQEANF
TRBV5-1	many	TRBJ1-4	NA	TGCGCCAGCAGCTTGGGCACAGATTATAATGAAAAACTGTTTTTT	CASSLGTDYNEKLFF
TRBV7-2	NA	TRBJ1-2	NA	TGTGCCAGCACGAGGGGCTCGGTGGACTATGGCTACACCTTC	CASTRGSVDYGYTF
TRBV20-1	many	TRBJ1-1	NA	TGCAGTGCTAGATACCCAGGGCAATCCACTGAAGCTTTCTTT	CSARYPGQSTEAFF
TRBV29-1	NA	TRBJ1-1	NA	TGCAGCGTTCAGGATTCGAACACTGAAGCTTTCTTT	CSVQDSNTEAFF
TRBV20-1	NA	TRBJ2-7	NA	TGCAGTGCTAGAGAAGTCGGGAAATACTCCTACGAGCAGTACTTC	CSAREVGKYSYEQYF
TRBV25-1	NA	TRBJ1-4	NA	TGTGCCAGTAGTGAATCGGGAGGGGGGAGGCAAAAACTGGTTTTT	CASSESGGGRQKLVF
TRBV7-3	NA	TRBJ1-3	NA	TGTGCCAGCAGCCCCTCGGAGGACTCAGGCAACAGAAAATATTTT	CASSPSEDSGNRKYF
TRBV7-2	NA	TRBJ2-2	NA	TGTGCCAGCAGCTTAAGACCTAGCCACACCGGGGAGTTGTTTTTT	CASSLRPSHTGELFF
TRBV20-1	NA	TRBJ1-5	NA	TGCAGTGCCTGGGACCCTAGCAATCAGCAGCATTTT	CSAWDPSNQQHF
TRBV10-3	NA	TRBJ1-1	NA	TGTGCCATCAGCTTGGCTGGGGCGAACACTGAAGCTTTCTTT	CAISLAGANTEAFF
TRBV6-4	NA	TRBJ1-6	TRBD1	TGCGCCAGCAGGGCCGGGACAGGGTACAATTCACCCCTCCACTTT	CASRAGTGYNSPLHF
TRBV20-1	NA	TRBJ1-1	NA	TGCAGTGCTCCCCGCACGACGGGGGGTACGGAAGCTTTCTTT	CSAPRTTGGTEAFF
TRBV7-3	NA	TRBJ2-3	TRBD2	TGTGCCAGCAGGCAAGGTGGCGGGGGGTACAATGAGCAGTATTTT	CASRQGGGGYNEQYF
TRBV2	NA	TRBJ1-5	TRBD1	TGTGCCAGCAGAATCGGACAGGATAATCAGCCCCAGCATTTT	CASRIGQDNQPQHF